Listed below are T cell receptor beta chains from one sample, sequenced in a study of T cells in Graves' hyperthyroidism and ophthalmopathy. From the multiplex PCR reads, TCRdb called clonotypes with MiXCR, one entry per CDR3 protein. The sample has approximately 690,000 distinct CDR3 sequences; more than 20% are singletons. The sequenced sample consisted of blood. Receptor source: a man aged 25 to 45 with Graves' ophthalmopathy. The CDR3 runs from the conserved cysteine through the conserved F or W. D genes are given only for firm matches. Some rows have no size entry. The others give once, few or many, or a class for an expanded clone.

abundance,j_gene,v_gene,d_gene,CDR3nt,CDR3aa
NA,TRBJ2-2,TRBV3-1,TRBD2,TGTGCCAGCAGCCAGAACCCGGGACTAGCGGGAAGGACCGGGGAGCTGTTTTTT,CASSQNPGLAGRTGELFF
NA,TRBJ1-1,TRBV29-1,NA,TGCAGCGTTGGTAACAGAGTGAACACTGAAGCTTTCTTT,CSVGNRVNTEAFF
NA,TRBJ1-3,TRBV12-3/TRBV12-4,TRBD1,TGTGCCAGCAGTTCGGACAGGGGGCAGGTAAACACCATATATTTT,CASSSDRGQVNTIYF
few,TRBJ1-2,TRBV5-1,NA,TGCGCCAGCAGCAAGGACAGTTCTAACTATGGCTACACCTTC,CASSKDSSNYGYTF
many,TRBJ2-7,TRBV11-2,TRBD1,TGTGCCAGCAGCTTAGGTTACAGGGGGTCGGACTCCTACGAGCAGTACTTC,CASSLGYRGSDSYEQYF
NA,TRBJ1-1,TRBV27,NA,TGTGCCAGCAGTTTAATGGCCGACGGGGGGGCAGCTTTCTTT,CASSLMADGGAAFF
NA,TRBJ2-1,TRBV10-2,TRBD2,TGCGCCAGCAGCCGGGGGAGGGCATTAAGCTCCTACAATGAGCAGTTCTTC,CASSRGRALSSYNEQFF
few,TRBJ1-1,TRBV29-1,NA,TGCAGCGTTTCTACTACTAGGGTCGGCACTGAAGCTTTCTTT,CSVSTTRVGTEAFF
NA,TRBJ1-5,TRBV6-5,TRBD1,TGTGCCAGCAGTTACACAGGGGCCGGACGTAATCAGCCCCAGCATTTT,CASSYTGAGRNQPQHF
few,TRBJ2-1,TRBV27,NA,TGTGCCAGCAGTCACCCAGGGTCTTACAATGAGCAGTTCTTC,CASSHPGSYNEQFF
few,TRBJ2-7,TRBV6-1,NA,TGTGCCAGCAGTAAAGGAATTAAGGCGGGCTACGAGCAGTACTTC,CASSKGIKAGYEQYF
NA,TRBJ1-2,TRBV10-2,NA,TGCGCCAGCAGTGGGGCTGAATATGGCTACACCTTC,CASSGAEYGYTF
NA,TRBJ2-1,TRBV18,NA,TGTGCCAGCTCACCACCGTTACAGGGTTCCTACAATGAGCAGTTCTTC,CASSPPLQGSYNEQFF
few,TRBJ2-7,TRBV20-1,TRBD1,TGCAGTGCTAGAGACGGGACAGGTTTTTACGAGCAGTACTTC,CSARDGTGFYEQYF
NA,TRBJ2-5,TRBV20-1,TRBD1,TGCAGTGCGGGACAGGTGGGGGAGACCCAGTACTTC,CSAGQVGETQYF
NA,TRBJ2-2,TRBV11-3,NA,TGTGCCAGCAGTAATGGTTTCGGGGAGCTGTTTTTT,CASSNGFGELFF
NA,TRBJ2-1,TRBV28,TRBD1,TGTGCCAGCAGTGAACAGACAGGGGGCTCGCCCTACAATGAGCAGTTCTTC,CASSEQTGGSPYNEQFF
few,TRBJ2-6,TRBV6-1,TRBD1,TGTGCCAGCAGTCCCCCGGGACAGGGGGCCCAAAGCTCTGGGGCCAACGTCCTGACTTTC,CASSPPGQGAQSSGANVLTF
NA,TRBJ2-2,TRBV20-1,NA,TGCAGTGCTAGAGTAGCGGACAGATACACCGGGGAGCTGTTTTTT,CSARVADRYTGELFF
few,TRBJ2-3,TRBV20-1,TRBD2,TGCAGTGCTAGAGAGGGACTAGGGATGGGGGATACGCAGTATTTT,CSAREGLGMGDTQYF
NA,TRBJ2-1,TRBV28,NA,TGTGCCAGCAGTTTGGTGACCGGGACTCTCCTTTACAATGAGCAGTTCTTC,CASSLVTGTLLYNEQFF
NA,TRBJ2-7,TRBV29-1,NA,TGCAGCGTTGAAGATCGGCCCGACGGTAGTTACGAGCAGTACTTC,CSVEDRPDGSYEQYF
NA,TRBJ2-3,TRBV25-1,NA,TGTGCCAGCAGTGAATCCCCCCCCTCGACAGTCAGGGATACGCAGTATTTT,CASSESPPSTVRDTQYF
NA,TRBJ2-3,TRBV11-3,NA,TGTGCCAGCAGCTCCGTAGGACACGGGGCGGCAGATACGCAGTATTTT,CASSSVGHGAADTQYF
few,TRBJ2-2,TRBV20-1,NA,TGCAGTATTAGCAGTCCGAACACCGGGGAGCTGTTTTTT,CSISSPNTGELFF
few,TRBJ2-7,TRBV29-1,NA,TGCAGCGTTTTGACCTGGGCAGGGTACGAGCAGTACTTC,CSVLTWAGYEQYF
few,TRBJ2-2,TRBV20-1,NA,TGCAGTGCTAGATCTCAAGGGGGGGAAGGGGACACCGGGGAGCTGTTTTTT,CSARSQGGEGDTGELFF
many,TRBJ2-7,TRBV5-1,NA,TGCGCCAGCAGGGACAGAGGAGACTACGAGCAGTACTTC,CASRDRGDYEQYF
NA,TRBJ2-1,TRBV4-1,NA,TGCGCCAGCAGCCTAGTCCTTGACTCCTACAATGAGCAGTTCTTC,CASSLVLDSYNEQFF
few,TRBJ1-2,TRBV5-6,NA,TGTGCCTCCACTGAGACTCCTGTTGACTATGGCTACACCTTC,CASTETPVDYGYTF
NA,TRBJ2-1,TRBV10-2,TRBD2,TGCGCCAGCAGTGAAAGCGGGAGTACCTACAATGAGCAGTTCTTC,CASSESGSTYNEQFF
NA,TRBJ2-1,TRBV19,NA,TGTGCCAGTAGTATGTGGAAGAGCTCCTACAATGAGCAGTTCTTC,CASSMWKSSYNEQFF
many,TRBJ1-2,TRBV5-1,TRBD1,TGCGCCAGCAGCTCCGGGACAGCCTCAAACTATGGCTACACCTTC,CASSSGTASNYGYTF
many,TRBJ2-5,TRBV28,NA,TGTGCCAGCAGCTTACCTGGAGAGACCCAGTACTTC,CASSLPGETQYF
many,TRBJ2-7,TRBV28,TRBD2,TGTGCCAGCAGCCAAAGCGGGAGTTGGCCCTACGAGCAGTACTTC,CASSQSGSWPYEQYF
many,TRBJ1-5,TRBV6-1,NA,TGTGCCAGCAGTCTACAACCGACAGGCTATAGCAATCAGCCCCAGCATTTT,CASSLQPTGYSNQPQHF
NA,TRBJ1-6,TRBV5-4,TRBD1,TGTGCCAGCAGTACGGGACAGGGAGAGAATTCACCCCTCCACTTT,CASSTGQGENSPLHF
many,TRBJ2-3,TRBV12-3/TRBV12-4,TRBD1,TGTGCCAGCAGTCGACAGGGGGCGGCGGGCACAGATACGCAGTATTTT,CASSRQGAAGTDTQYF
NA,TRBJ1-2,TRBV15,NA,TGTGCCACCAGCAGAGACCTCGTTGGCACCCGGCTCTATGGCTACACCTTC,CATSRDLVGTRLYGYTF
many,TRBJ1-1,TRBV6-1,TRBD1,TGTGCCAGCAGCTCTCGACAGGGAAAGACTGAAGCTTTCTTT,CASSSRQGKTEAFF
few,TRBJ1-1,TRBV5-6,NA,TGTGCCAGCAGCTTGGCCCGGGTAGGGATGGGGGGCACTGAAGCTTTCTTT,CASSLARVGMGGTEAFF
few,TRBJ1-3,TRBV6-1,NA,TGTGCCAGCAGTCTCTCCATACCCCGTGCCGTCTCTGGAAACACCATATATTTT,CASSLSIPRAVSGNTIYF
many,TRBJ2-2,TRBV27,TRBD2,TGTGCCTCACGACGGGGCGGGGGTTTTACCGGGGAGCTGTTTTTT,CASRRGGGFTGELFF
NA,TRBJ2-3,TRBV5-1,TRBD2,TGCGCCAGCAGCCGAGCGGGAGTGGCAGATACGCAGTATTTT,CASSRAGVADTQYF
NA,TRBJ2-5,TRBV6-2/TRBV6-3,NA,TGTGCCAGCAGTTCCGAGTTGGAGTACCAAGAGACCCAGTACTTC,CASSSELEYQETQYF
NA,TRBJ2-7,TRBV20-1,TRBD2,TGCAGTGCTAGAGAAGGTCCCCGTAGCGGGAGCACCTACGAGCAGTACTTC,CSAREGPRSGSTYEQYF
many,TRBJ2-1,TRBV28,TRBD2,TGTGCCAGCAGCGATAGCGGGAGGGGAGGTTGGAATGAGCAGTTCTTC,CASSDSGRGGWNEQFF
NA,TRBJ1-6,TRBV7-2,NA,TGTGCCAGCAGCCCCCGGGGGAGGGCTTCACCCCTCCACTTT,CASSPRGRASPLHF
many,TRBJ2-3,TRBV2,NA,TGTGCCAGCAGTGTGAGGGATACGCAGTATTTT,CASSVRDTQYF
few,TRBJ1-1,TRBV7-8,NA,TGTGCCAGCAGCTTACATTCACGGGGTGGCACTGAAGCTTTCTTT,CASSLHSRGGTEAFF
NA,TRBJ2-3,TRBV5-1,TRBD1,TGCGCCAGCAGCCGGGACAGGGCGACAGATACGCAGTATTTT,CASSRDRATDTQYF
NA,TRBJ2-2,TRBV7-9,NA,TGTGCCAGCAGCCCTCAGACAGGAACGAACACCGGGGAGCTGTTTTTT,CASSPQTGTNTGELFF
few,TRBJ2-3,TRBV10-3,TRBD2,TGTGCCATCAGTAGAAGTACTAGCGGAAGCACAGATACGCAGTATTTT,CAISRSTSGSTDTQYF
NA,TRBJ1-6,TRBV14,NA,TGTGCCAGCAGCCAAGTTCCGACGGAGAATTCACCCCTCCACTTT,CASSQVPTENSPLHF
NA,TRBJ1-1,TRBV4-1,NA,TGCGCCAGCAGCCCACGGGACAAAGGGGACACTGAAGCTTTCTTT,CASSPRDKGDTEAFF
NA,TRBJ2-1,TRBV7-8,NA,TGTGCCCGTGAAGCCCCAGAGGCGTACAATGAGCAGTTCTTC,CAREAPEAYNEQFF
NA,TRBJ2-2,TRBV11-3,NA,TGTGCCAGCAGCTTAGTGGCGGGCACCGGGGAGCTGTTTTTT,CASSLVAGTGELFF
NA,TRBJ1-5,TRBV5-1,TRBD1,TGCGCCAGCAGCCAGGCCCCTTCGGACAGGGGCTACGGGTCCCAGCATTTT,CASSQAPSDRGYGSQHF
NA,TRBJ2-7,TRBV4-3,TRBD1,TGCGCCAGCAGCCAAGAAGGGACAGGGGAGGAGCAGTACTTC,CASSQEGTGEEQYF
NA,TRBJ2-5,TRBV19,TRBD2,TGTGCCAGTAGTATAGCGCGGGAGTCGGTTCGGGAGACCCAGTACTTC,CASSIARESVRETQYF